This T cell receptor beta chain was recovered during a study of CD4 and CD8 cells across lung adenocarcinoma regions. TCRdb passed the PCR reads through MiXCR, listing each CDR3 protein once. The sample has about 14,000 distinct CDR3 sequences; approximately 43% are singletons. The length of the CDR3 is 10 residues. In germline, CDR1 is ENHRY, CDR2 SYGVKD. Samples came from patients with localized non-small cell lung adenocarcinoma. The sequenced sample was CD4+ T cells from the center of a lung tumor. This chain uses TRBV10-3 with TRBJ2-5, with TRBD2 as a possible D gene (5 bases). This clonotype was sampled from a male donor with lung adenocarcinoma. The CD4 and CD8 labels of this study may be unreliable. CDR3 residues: CVVGTEAQYF. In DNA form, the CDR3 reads TGTGTTGTGGGAACGGAGGCGCAGTACTTC.